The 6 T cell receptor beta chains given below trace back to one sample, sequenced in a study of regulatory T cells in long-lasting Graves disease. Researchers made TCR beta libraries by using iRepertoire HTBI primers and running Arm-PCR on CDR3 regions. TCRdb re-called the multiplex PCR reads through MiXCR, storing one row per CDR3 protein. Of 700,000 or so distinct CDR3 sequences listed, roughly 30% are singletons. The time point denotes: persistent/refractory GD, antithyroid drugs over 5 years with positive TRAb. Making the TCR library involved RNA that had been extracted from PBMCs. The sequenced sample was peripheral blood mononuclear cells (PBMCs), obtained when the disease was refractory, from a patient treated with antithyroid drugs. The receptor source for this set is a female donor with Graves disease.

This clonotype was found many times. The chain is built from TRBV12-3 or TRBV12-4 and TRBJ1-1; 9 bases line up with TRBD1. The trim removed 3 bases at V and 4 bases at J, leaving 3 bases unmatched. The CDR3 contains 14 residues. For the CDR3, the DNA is TGTGCCAGCAGTTTGGGACAGGGTGGCACTGAAGCTTTCTTT. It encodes CASSLGQGGTEAFF.

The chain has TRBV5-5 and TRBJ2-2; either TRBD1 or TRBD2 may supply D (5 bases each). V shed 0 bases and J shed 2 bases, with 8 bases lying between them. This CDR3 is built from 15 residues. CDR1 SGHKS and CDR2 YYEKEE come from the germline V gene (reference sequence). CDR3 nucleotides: TGTGCCAGCAGCTTGGCCGGGGACAACACCGGGGAGCTGTTTTTT. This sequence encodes CASSLAGDNTGELFF. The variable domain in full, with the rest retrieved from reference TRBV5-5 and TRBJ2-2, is DAGVTQSPTHLIKTRGQQVTLRCSPISGHKSVSWYQQVLGQGPQFIFQYYEKEERGRGNFPDRFSARQFPNYSSELNVNALLLGDSALYLCASSLAGDNTGELFFGEGSRLTVL.

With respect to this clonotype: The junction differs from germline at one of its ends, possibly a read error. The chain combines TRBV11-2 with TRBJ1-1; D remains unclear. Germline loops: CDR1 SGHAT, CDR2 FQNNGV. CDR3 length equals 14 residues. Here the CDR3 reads CAGSSPLLNTEAFF. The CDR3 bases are TGTGCCGGCAGCTCCCCCCTGCTGAACACTGAAGCTTTCTTT.

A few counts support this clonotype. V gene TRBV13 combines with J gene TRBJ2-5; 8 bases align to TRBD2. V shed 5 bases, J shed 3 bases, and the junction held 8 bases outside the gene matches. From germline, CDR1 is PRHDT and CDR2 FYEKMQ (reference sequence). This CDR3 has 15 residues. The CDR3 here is CASSPPGTRKETQYF. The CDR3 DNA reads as TGTGCCAGCAGCCCTCCCGGGACTAGGAAAGAGACCCAGTACTTC.

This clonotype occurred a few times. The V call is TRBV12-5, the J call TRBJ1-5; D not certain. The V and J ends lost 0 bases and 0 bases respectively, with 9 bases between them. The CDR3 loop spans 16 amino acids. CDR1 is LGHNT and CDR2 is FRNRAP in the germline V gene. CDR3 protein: CASGLVPGPSNQPQHF. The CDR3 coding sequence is TGTGCTAGTGGTTTGGTCCCCGGGCCTAGCAATCAGCCCCAGCATTTT.

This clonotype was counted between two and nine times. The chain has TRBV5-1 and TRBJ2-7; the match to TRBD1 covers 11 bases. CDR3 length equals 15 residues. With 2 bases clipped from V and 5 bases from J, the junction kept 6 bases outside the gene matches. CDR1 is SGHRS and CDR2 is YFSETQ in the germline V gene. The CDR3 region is CASSFGQGAMNEQYF. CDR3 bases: TGCGCCAGCAGCTTCGGACAGGGGGCTATGAACGAGCAGTACTTC.